The 5 T cell receptor beta chains listed next were all sequenced from one sample in a study of T cell responses to AZD1222 COVID-19 vaccine. Only in-frame clones appear in the TCRdb table, and some are missing; sequencing was by immunoSEQ multiplex PCR. The table lists about 88,000 clones, around 90% of them singletons. The sequencing used peripheral blood, collected on day 0 of AZD1222 vaccination. The receptors were sampled from an adult in good health.

The chain is built from TRBV19 and TRBJ2-1; D unresolved. This CDR3 is built from 14 residues. Germline V gene lookup returns CDR1 LNHDA and CDR2 SQIVND (reference sequence). Trimming shortened V by 7 bases and J by 2 bases, and 12 bases separated the two germline ends. The CDR3 loop reads CASNPAAAYNEQFF. The CDR3 DNA reads TGTGCCAGTAACCCGGCTGCCGCCTACAATGAGCAGTTCTTC.

The rearrangement joins TRBV5-1 to TRBJ1-6, with D maybe TRBD1 (5 bases). The CDR3 is 16 residues long. The germline V gene has CDR1 SGHRS and CDR2 YFSETQ. Deletions cut 2 bases from V and 4 bases from J, with 13 bases between. DNA of the CDR3: TGCGCCAGCAGCTTAAGATACGAGGGGTATAATTCACCCCTCCACTTT. It is translated as CASSLRYEGYNSPLHF.

The chain carries TRBV29-1 and TRBJ1-2; 9 positions match TRBD1. Trimming took 8 bases from V and 8 from J; bases not matched to a gene: 18. Per germline, CDR1 SQVTM and CDR2 ANQGSEA. The CDR3 covers 15 residues. The CDR3 region is CSFSGTGFSVSGYTF. For the CDR3, the DNA is TGCAGCTTCTCCGGGACAGGGTTCTCTGTTTCGGGCTACACCTTC.

This chain uses TRBV9 with TRBJ2-5; a possible D gene is TRBD1 (7 bases). The CDR3 length is 14 residues. From germline, CDR1 is SGDLS and CDR2 YYNGEE. V lost 4 bases and J 5 bases, leaving 15 bases between the germline ends. The CDR3 here is CASSITGAGETQYF. CDR3 DNA: TGTGCCAGCAGCATTACAGGGGCGGGGGAGACCCAGTACTTC.

The chain has TRBV5-1 and TRBJ1-3; unclear D gene. CDR1 and CDR2 from the germline V gene are SGHRS and YFSETQ. This CDR3 is built from 14 residues. V was pared by 4 bases and J by 0 bases, with 8 bases between. The CDR3, as DNA: TGCGCCAGCAGCCCGACAAGCTCTGGAAACACCATATATTTT. Encoded protein: CASSPTSSGNTIYF.